These 3 T cell receptor beta chains share one sample of origin, sequenced in a study of early stage breast cancer tumors. Profiled with immunoSEQ multiplex PCR; TCRdb holds only in-frame clones, not every one. The profile shows some 24,000 clones, roughly 67% of them singletons. The sample comprised breast tumor tissue. Receptor source: a person in their sixties with breast cancer.

J is TRBJ2-7 and V is TRBV4-3; the D gene is possibly TRBD2 (6 bases). The CDR3 extends over 14 amino acids. From germline, CDR1 is LGHNA and CDR2 YSLEER. Trimming cost V 1 base and J 2 bases, with 9 bases left between them. CDR3 DNA sequence: TGCGCCAGCAGCCAAGGCCGGGAGCCCTACGAGCAGTACTTC. Its protein product is CASSQGREPYEQYF.

This clone turned up a few times. The same CDR3 can be traced to other DNA sequences in this sample. The CDR3 bases are TGTGCCAGCAGCTACTTCACAGATACGCAGTATTTT. It encodes CASSYFTDTQYF. The chain is built from TRBV11-2 and TRBJ2-3; no firm D call. V lost 4 bases and J 2 bases, leaving 4 bases between the germline ends. CDR1 and CDR2 from the germline V gene are SGHAT and FQNNGV. The CDR3 length is 12 residues.

About this clone: One end of the junction does not line up with germline, which may come from a read error. The chain has TRBV14 and TRBJ2-7; 9 bases align to TRBD2. The CDR3 is made up of 14 amino acids. CDR1 and CDR2 (germline): SGHDN, FVKESK. The CDR3 region has the DNA TGTGCCAGCAGCCCGCGAAGCGGGAGGACTACGCAGCGCTTC. It specifies CASSPRSGRTTQRF.